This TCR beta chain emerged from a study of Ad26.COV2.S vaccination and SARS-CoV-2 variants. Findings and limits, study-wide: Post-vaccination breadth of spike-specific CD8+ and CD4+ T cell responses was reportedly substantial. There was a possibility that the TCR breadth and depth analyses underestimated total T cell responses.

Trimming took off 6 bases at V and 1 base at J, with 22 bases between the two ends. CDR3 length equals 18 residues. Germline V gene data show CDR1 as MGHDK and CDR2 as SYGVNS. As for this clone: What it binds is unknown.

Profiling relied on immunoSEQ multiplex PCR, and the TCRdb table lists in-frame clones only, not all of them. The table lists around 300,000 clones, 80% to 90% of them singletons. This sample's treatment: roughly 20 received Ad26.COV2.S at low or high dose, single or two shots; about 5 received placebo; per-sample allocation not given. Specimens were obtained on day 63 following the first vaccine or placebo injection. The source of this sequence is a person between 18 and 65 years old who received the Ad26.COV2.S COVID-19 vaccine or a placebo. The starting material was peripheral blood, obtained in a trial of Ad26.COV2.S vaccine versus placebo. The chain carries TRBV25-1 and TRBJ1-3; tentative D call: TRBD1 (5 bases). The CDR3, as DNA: TGTGCCAGCAGAAGGGTTAGGGGCCCCAGGGATTCTGGAAACACCATATATTTT. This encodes CASRRVRGPRDSGNTIYF.